Sequencing of this T cell receptor beta chain was carried out in a study of molecular identifiers for immune sequencing clone quantification. Each CDR3 protein is one row after TCRdb ran MiXCR on the PCR reads. The repertoire holds 60,000 to 70,000 distinct CDR3 sequences, with about 19% as singletons. Germline-derived CDR1 and CDR2 are MNHEY and SMNVEV (reference sequence). The V end lost 10 bases, the J end lost 3 bases, and 10 bases lay between the germline ends. This CDR3 contains 12 residues. The genes are TRBV27 and TRBJ2-1; D gene uncertain. Material for sequencing was naive CD8+ T cells from blood, with Jurkat cell RNA spiked in. Subset in this sample: FACS-sorted CD8+CD4-CCR7+CD45RA+ naive T cells. This sequence was found in a human donor in good health. Some libraries in this study had Jurkat cell RNA spiked in. The CDR3 nucleotides are TGTGCCACCCGTGAGCGCTACAATGAGCAGTTCTTC. It translates to CATRERYNEQFF.